This TCR beta chain emerged from a study of regulatory T cells in long-lasting Graves disease. Library construction for TCR beta used iRepertoire HTBI primers and Arm-PCR of CDR3 regions. TCRdb re-analysed the multiplex PCR reads in MiXCR, keeping a single row per CDR3 protein. Of around 420,000 distinct CDR3 sequences listed, about a sixth are singletons. General observations from the study: For persistent Graves' patients, TCR diversity was lower than for newly diagnosed ones. New patients shared over 800 public clonotypes, fewer than the roughly 2,600 shared by persistent patients. The study found TRBV28, TRBJ1-2 and TRBJ2-5 favored in persistent disease.

Documented time point: newly diagnosed GD, antithyroid drugs for less than 3 months. The TCR library was prepared using RNA isolated from PBMCs. CDR1 and CDR2 (germline): GTSNPN, SVGIG (reference sequence). CDR3 length: 12 amino acids. V was cut by 4 bases and J by 5 bases, with 10 bases left in between. With regard to this clonotype: Its specificity is not known.

This clonotype was sampled from a female donor with Graves disease. Sequencing used peripheral blood mononuclear cells (PBMCs), obtained at new diagnosis, from a patient treated with antithyroid drugs. The rearrangement links TRBV30 to TRBJ2-3; D may be TRBD2 (5 bases). The CDR3 region has the DNA TGTGCCTGGATCGGCGCGGGAGATACGCAGTATTTT. Translated: CAWIGAGDTQYF.